Shown below are 8 T cell receptor beta chains from a single sample sequenced in a study of regulatory T cells in long-lasting Graves disease. For TCR beta, libraries came from iRepertoire HTBI primers and Arm-PCR of CDR3 regions. TCRdb fed the multiplex PCR reads into MiXCR, producing one record per CDR3 protein. The table records about 530,000 distinct CDR3 sequences, 15% to 20% of them present only once. Time point given: newly diagnosed GD, antithyroid drugs for less than 3 months. Researchers made the TCR library from RNA that was extracted from PBMCs. These data also featured in a second study, about T cells in Graves' hyperthyroidism and ophthalmopathy.

Sequenced material: peripheral blood mononuclear cells (PBMCs), taken at new diagnosis, from a patient treated with antithyroid drugs. These TCRs come from a woman aged 40-60 years with Graves disease.

The chain employs TRBV7-9 and TRBJ2-1, with D maybe TRBD1 (5 bases). V was trimmed by 4 bases and J by 5 bases, leaving 12 bases between them. Germline CDR1 is SEHNR and CDR2 is FQNEAQ (reference sequence). This CDR3 region has 14 residues. In DNA, the CDR3 is TGTGCCAGCAGCTACCCTCCAGGGCACAATGAGCAGTTCTTC. Translating gives CASSYPPGHNEQFF.

The chain couples TRBV29-1 to TRBJ1-2, with 7 bases identical to TRBD1. The CDR3 covers 13 residues. The V segment lost 6 bases and the J segment 3 bases; nucleotides outside the gene matches: 7. The germline V gene has CDR1 SQVTM and CDR2 ANQGSEA. The CDR3 here is CSVQQGRDYGYTF. The CDR3 region has the DNA TGCAGCGTACAACAGGGGAGGGACTATGGCTACACCTTC.

V usage is TRBV5-1 and J usage is TRBJ2-3; TRBD2 matches at 9 bases. V dropped 4 bases and J dropped 3; count of bases not matched to a gene: 3. This CDR3 is 14 amino acids long. The germline V gene has CDR1 SGHRS and CDR2 YFSETQ. The chain's CDR3 is CASSAGGPTDTQYF. The CDR3 DNA reads TGCGCCAGCAGCGCGGGGGGGCCTACAGATACGCAGTATTTT.

This clonotype was observed many times. The rearrangement links TRBV6-1 to TRBJ2-7; TRBD1 is a possible D gene (6 bases). CDR1 MNHNS and CDR2 SASEGT come from the germline V gene. The ends were cut back, 3 bases at V and 4 bases at J, with 10 bases in the middle. The CDR3 has 13 amino acids. CDR3 protein: CASSDRQGYEQYF. The CDR3 nucleotides are TGTGCCAGCAGTGACCGTCAGGGGTACGAGCAGTACTTC.

This chain joins TRBV27 and TRBJ1-1; 7 bases map to TRBD1. Per the germline V gene, CDR1 is MNHEY and CDR2 is SMNVEV (reference sequence). This CDR3 spans 13 amino acids. The V segment lost 1 base and the J segment 8 bases; nucleotides outside the gene matches: 4. The chain's CDR3 is CASSLLEGQEAFF. The CDR3 DNA follows: TGTGCCAGCAGTTTATTGGAGGGACAGGAAGCTTTCTTT.

This clonotype appeared many times. The chain has TRBV27 and TRBJ1-1, with D perhaps TRBD1 (6 bases). The CDR3 loop spans 14 amino acids. Germline assignment: CDR1 MNHEY and CDR2 SMNVEV (reference sequence). V dropped 4 bases and J dropped 5 bases, with 14 bases sitting between them. Here the CDR3 DNA reads TGTGCCAGCAGTTCTTTCAGGGGTTGGACTGAAGCTTTCTTT. Protein product: CASSSFRGWTEAFF.

This clonotype was detected many times. The chain joins TRBV2 to TRBJ2-2; no firm D call. In germline, CDR1 is SNHLY, CDR2 FYNNEI. Between the trimmed V and J ends, which lost 5 bases and 2 bases, there was a span of 12 bases. This CDR3 comprises 15 residues. In DNA form, the CDR3 reads TGTGCCAGCAGTCGTTCAGGTTCTAACACCGGGGAGCTGTTTTTT. This gives the protein CASSRSGSNTGELFF.

Concerning this clonotype: Given a much more abundant clone one base away, this may be a read error. The rearrangement uses TRBV7-9 and TRBJ2-5; the match to TRBD2 covers 13 bases. The germline gives CDR1 SEHNR, CDR2 FQNEAQ (reference sequence). Trimming took 3 bases from V and 1 from J; bases not matched to a gene: 5. The CDR3 has 17 amino acids. CDR3 loop: CASSFLGLAGVQETQYF. For the CDR3, the DNA is TGTGCCAGCAGCTTTCTCGGACTAGCGGGGGTCCAAGAGACCCAGTACTTC. Full variable domain (missing parts from reference TRBV7-9 and TRBJ2-5): DTGVSQNPRHKITKRGQNVTFRCDPISEHNRLYWYRQTLGQGPEFLTYFQNEAQLEKSRLLSDRFSAERPKGSFSTLEIQRTEQGDSAMYLCASSFLGLAGVQETQYFGPGTRLLVL.